A selection of T cell receptor beta chains follows, all from one sample in a study of T cell repertoires in cytomegalovirus infection. A single record per CDR3 protein comes from TCRdb applying MiXCR to the reads. The table has about 400,000 distinct CDR3 sequences, around 18% seen once. The sample was PBMCs. These TCRs come from a human donor in good health (CMV status not recorded). Some clones in this sample may be carry-over from other donors' samples. The CDR3 runs from the conserved cysteine through the conserved F or W. Each record gives: clone size, V gene, J gene, D gene, CDR3 protein, CDR3 DNA. The D gene is left open where the match is weak. For some rows the clone size is stated as once, few or many, or as a class when expanded; others skip it.

.,TRBV2,TRBJ1-1,TRBD1,CASSPGQGLYTEAFF,TGTGCCAGCAGCCCTGGACAGGGGTTGTACACTGAAGCTTTCTTT
many,TRBV7-9,TRBJ2-1,.,CASSRNEQFF,TGTGCCAGCAGCCGTAATGAGCAGTTCTTC
few,TRBV4-1,TRBJ2-4,.,CASSQDQTRNIQYF,TGCGCCAGCAGCCAAGACCAAACTCGGAACATTCAGTACTTC
many,TRBV7-6,TRBJ2-2,.,CASSSTSAGGELFF,TGTGCCAGCAGTTCTACTTCGGCTGGTGGGGAGCTGTTTTTT
.,TRBV28,TRBJ2-7,TRBD2,CASSLGLAGEDFPEQYF,TGTGCCAGCAGTCTTGGACTAGCGGGGGAAGATTTTCCCGAGCAGTACTTC
.,TRBV5-1,TRBJ1-1,.,CASSFTDMNTEAFF,TGCGCCAGCAGCTTTACAGATATGAACACTGAAGCTTTCTTT
.,TRBV7-2,TRBJ2-7,.,CASSTRRESYEQYF,TGTGCCAGCAGCACCCGCAGGGAGAGCTACGAGCAGTACTTC
.,TRBV24-1,TRBJ2-3,TRBD2,CATSDPGTSPTDTQYF,TGTGCCACCAGTGATCCCGGGACTAGCCCCACAGATACGCAGTATTTT
few,TRBV4-1,TRBJ1-5,.,CASSQGERSSNQPQHF,TGCGCCAGCAGCCAAGGTGAAAGGAGTAGCAATCAGCCCCAGCATTTT
.,TRBV7-6,TRBJ1-4,.,CASSFSVGSPEKLFF,TGTGCCAGCAGCTTTTCAGTCGGGAGTCCTGAAAAACTGTTTTTT
.,TRBV28,TRBJ2-1,.,CASSLLGGRTYNEQFF,TGTGCCAGCAGTTTATTAGGTGGCAGGACCTACAATGAGCAGTTCTTC
.,TRBV12-3/TRBV12-4,TRBJ2-7,TRBD2,CASSLGTSGSRYEQYF,TGTGCCAGCAGCCTAGGGACTAGCGGGAGCAGGTACGAGCAGTACTTC
many,TRBV7-2,TRBJ2-2,TRBD2,CASSKLLAENTGELFF,TGTGCCAGCAGCAAGTTACTAGCGGAAAACACCGGGGAGCTGTTTTTT
few,TRBV18,TRBJ2-1,.,CASSRDREADEQFF,TGTGCCAGCTCACGTGACAGAGAGGCGGATGAGCAGTTCTTC
.,TRBV7-2,TRBJ2-5,.,CASSSRGARETQYF,TGTGCCAGCAGCTCTAGGGGGGCGCGAGAGACCCAGTACTTC
.,TRBV5-6,TRBJ2-1,.,CASSLYPTPHTEQFF,TGTGCCAGCAGCTTGTACCCAACTCCGCACACTGAGCAGTTCTTC
.,TRBV7-2,TRBJ1-5,.,CASSPRGSRQPQHF,TGTGCCAGCAGCCCCAGGGGCTCCCGTCAGCCCCAGCATTTT
few,TRBV2,TRBJ2-2,.,CASKYSPMNTGELFF,TGTGCCAGCAAGTATAGCCCGATGAACACCGGGGAGCTGTTTTTT
.,TRBV7-9,TRBJ2-3,.,CASSPSQGSTDTQYF,TGTGCCAGCAGCCCTAGTCAGGGGAGCACAGATACGCAGTATTTT
many,TRBV7-2,TRBJ2-7,TRBD2,CASSLGLAGGPLSYEQYF,TGTGCCAGCAGCTTAGGTCTAGCGGGGGGACCGCTCTCCTACGAGCAGTACTTC
.,TRBV7-2,TRBJ1-6,.,CASSLEKNSPLHF,TGTGCCAGCAGCTTAGAGAAGAATTCACCCCTCCACTTT
many,TRBV30,TRBJ2-1,.,CAWSNRGGLISEQFF,TGTGCCTGGAGTAACCGGGGAGGCCTCATCTCGGAGCAGTTCTTC
.,TRBV19,TRBJ2-7,TRBD2,CASNPGTAGTSGTYEQYF,TGTGCCAGTAATCCCGGGACAGCTGGGACTAGCGGGACCTACGAGCAGTACTTC
few,TRBV7-2,TRBJ2-1,TRBD2,CASSSTAGAGYNEQFF,TGTGCCAGCAGTTCCACCGCGGGAGCCGGTTACAATGAGCAGTTCTTC
.,TRBV6-2/TRBV6-3,TRBJ2-3,TRBD2,CASSYGVLAGYPDTQYF,TGTGCCAGCAGTTATGGAGTGCTAGCGGGATATCCAGATACGCAGTATTTT
few,TRBV5-4,TRBJ1-1,.,CASSPGGMNTEAFF,TGTGCCAGCAGTCCGGGGGGAATGAACACTGAAGCTTTCTTT
.,TRBV4-1,TRBJ2-7,TRBD2,CASGRSGGIYEQYF,TGCGCCAGCGGTAGGTCGGGGGGGATATACGAGCAGTACTTC
many,TRBV7-9,TRBJ2-1,.,CASSRSPNEQFF,TGTGCCAGCAGCCGTTCCCCAAATGAGCAGTTCTTC
many,TRBV7-8,TRBJ2-7,TRBD1,CASSPDRGYEQYF,TGTGCCAGCAGCCCCGACAGGGGATACGAGCAGTACTTC
.,TRBV6-2/TRBV6-3,TRBJ2-1,.,CASSPLASRRRNEQFF,TGTGCCAGCAGTCCCTTGGCTAGCAGGAGAAGGAATGAGCAGTTCTTC
many,TRBV14,TRBJ2-7,.,CASSQDPRTFGSYEQYF,TGTGCCAGCAGCCAAGATCCGCGGACTTTTGGATCCTACGAGCAGTACTTC
.,TRBV20-1,TRBJ2-1,TRBD2,CSVPGLAGSQGYNEQFF,TGCAGTGTCCCGGGACTAGCGGGATCCCAGGGGTACAATGAGCAGTTCTTC
few,TRBV10-3,TRBJ2-3,.,CATLGNTDTQYF,TGTGCTACTCTGGGGAACACAGATACGCAGTATTTT
.,TRBV12-3/TRBV12-4,TRBJ1-2,.,CASSLLGGARGYTF,TGTGCCAGCAGTTTACTGGGAGGGGCGAGAGGCTACACCTTC
.,TRBV7-2,TRBJ2-5,.,CASSWGGPQETQYF,TGTGCCAGCAGCTGGGGCGGGCCACAAGAGACCCAGTACTTC
.,TRBV11-2,TRBJ2-3,.,CASSLLWGTTDTQYF,TGTGCCAGCAGCTTGTTATGGGGGACCACAGATACGCAGTATTTT
many,TRBV6-5,TRBJ2-7,.,CASSYPGTQRQYF,TGTGCCAGCAGTTACCCCGGGACACAGAGGCAGTACTTC
many,TRBV10-3,TRBJ2-7,.,CATAGSFITYEQYF,TGTGCCACCGCCGGGTCCTTTATTACCTACGAGCAGTACTTC
many,TRBV6-1,TRBJ2-3,.,CASSPYWVPTDTQYF,TGTGCCAGCAGCCCCTACTGGGTCCCCACAGATACGCAGTATTTT
.,TRBV11-3,TRBJ2-5,TRBD2,CASSASGEETQYF,TGTGCCAGCAGCGCTAGCGGTGAAGAGACCCAGTACTTC
many,TRBV15,TRBJ2-5,.,CATSRGEGEYQETQYF,TGTGCCACCAGCAGAGGAGAAGGGGAGTACCAAGAGACCCAGTACTTC
few,TRBV7-2,TRBJ1-1,.,CASSLGALDTEAFF,TGTGCCAGCAGCTTAGGGGCGTTGGACACTGAAGCTTTCTTT
.,TRBV12-3/TRBV12-4,TRBJ1-6,.,CASTSGPGDSPLHF,TGTGCCAGCACCTCCGGGCCTGGGGACTCACCCCTCCACTTT
many,TRBV6-2/TRBV6-3,TRBJ1-5,.,CASSYAGRQPQHF,TGTGCCAGCAGTTACGCTGGGCGTCAGCCCCAGCATTTT
few,TRBV9,TRBJ2-1,.,CASSVEADRNYNEQFF,TGTGCCAGCAGCGTAGAGGCAGACCGTAACTACAATGAGCAGTTCTTC
.,TRBV7-4,TRBJ1-2,TRBD1,CASSSTGGHYGYTF,TGTGCCAGCAGCTCAACAGGGGGGCACTATGGCTACACCTTC
.,TRBV7-6,TRBJ2-7,TRBD2,CASSLGTSGRGEQYF,TGTGCCAGCAGCTTAGGGACTAGCGGGAGGGGCGAGCAGTACTTC
few,TRBV6-1,TRBJ1-6,.,CASIGEGSHF,TGTGCCAGCATTGGAGAAGGCTCCCACTTT